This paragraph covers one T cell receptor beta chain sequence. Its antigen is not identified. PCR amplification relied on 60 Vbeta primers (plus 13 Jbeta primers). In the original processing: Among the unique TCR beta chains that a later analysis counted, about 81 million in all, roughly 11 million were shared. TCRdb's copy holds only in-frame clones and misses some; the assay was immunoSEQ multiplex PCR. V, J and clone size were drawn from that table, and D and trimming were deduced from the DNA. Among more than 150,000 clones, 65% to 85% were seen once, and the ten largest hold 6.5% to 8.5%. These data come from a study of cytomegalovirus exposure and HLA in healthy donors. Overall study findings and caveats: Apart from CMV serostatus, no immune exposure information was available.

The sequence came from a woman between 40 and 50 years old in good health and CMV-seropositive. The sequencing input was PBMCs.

CDR3 loop: CASSLSGNSYEQYF. CDR3 sequence (DNA): TGCGCCAGCAGCTTGTCAGGGAACTCCTACGAGCAGTACTTC. The chain couples TRBV5-1 to TRBJ2-7; D might be TRBD1 (5 bases). With 1 base removed from V and 0 bases from J, the gap between germline ends came to 8 bases. The CDR3 sequence is 14 residues long. Germline CDR1 SGHRS, CDR2 YFSETQ.